This entry lists 21 T cell receptor beta chains sequenced from one sample in a study of T cell repertoires in aging, cancer and after chemotherapy. A mixed TRB-A/B primer pool amplified rearranged TRB by multiplex touch-down PCR. TCRdb itself ran the multiplex PCR reads through MiXCR, one entry per CDR3 protein. The data contain roughly 2,000 distinct CDR3 sequences, 25% of them singletons. Peripheral blood genomic DNA, not sorted cells or RNA, was the template. The sequenced material came from blood. The receptor source for this set is a human donor with a solid tumor.

This clonotype is judged medium-sized (0.01 to 0.1%). J is TRBJ2-2 and V is TRBV6-1, with 11 bases identical to TRBD1. The germline CDR1 and CDR2 sequences are MNHNS and SASEGT. Unmatched junction bases numbered 7, after V lost 4 bases and J lost 6 bases. There are 16 residues in the CDR3. CDR3 residues: CASSALRTGGSGELFF. CDR3 sequence (DNA): TGTGCCAGCAGTGCTCTGCGGACAGGGGGCTCCGGGGAGCTGTTTTTT.

This clonotype is medium-sized in the sample. This chain uses TRBV19 with TRBJ1-1, with D hard to call. V was trimmed by 6 bases and J by 6 bases, leaving 14 bases between them. Looked up from germline, CDR1 is LNHDA and CDR2 is SQIVND (reference sequence). The CDR3 consists of 13 residues. CDR3 residues: CASSPFSFAEAFF. Here the CDR3 DNA reads TGTGCCAGTAGCCCCTTTTCGTTCGCTGAAGCTTTCTTT.

The V call is TRBV7-9, the J call TRBJ2-5, with 9 bases fitting TRBD2. CDR3 size: 15 residues. Germline loops: CDR1 SEHNR, CDR2 FQNEAQ (reference sequence). V lost 4 bases to trimming and J lost 5 bases; unmatched junction nucleotides: 8. CDR3: CASSSAGGPSETQYF. Written as DNA, the CDR3 is TGTGCCAGCAGCTCCGCGGGAGGGCCCTCGGAGACCCAGTACTTC.

This clonotype is judged medium-sized. The gene calls are TRBV28 and TRBJ2-2; D not resolved. The CDR3 extends over 14 amino acids. Trimming shortened V by 1 base and J by 7 bases, and 10 bases separated the two germline ends. CDR1 is MDHEN and CDR2 is SYDVKM in the germline V gene. The chain's CDR3 is CASSLFSPGGELFF. Here the CDR3 DNA reads TGTGCCAGCAGTTTATTCTCCCCCGGCGGGGAGCTGTTTTTT.

In this sample, this clonotype turned up a few times. The chain couples TRBV28 to TRBJ2-1; possibly TRBD1 or TRBD2 for D (5 bases each). The CDR3 has 14 residues. In germline, CDR1 is MDHEN, CDR2 SYDVKM. Trimming pared 2 bases from V and 2 bases from J, leaving 7 bases between. CDR3 nucleotide sequence: TGTGCCAGCAGTTTAGAGGGGACCTACAATGAGCAGTTCTTC. Translated, it gives CASSLEGTYNEQFF.

Only one count was recorded for this clonotype. V and J are TRBV27 and TRBJ2-6; TRBD2 aligns across 12 bases. There are 19 residues in the CDR3. V was clipped by 6 bases and J by 1 base; unmatched bases: 10. The V gene's germline CDR1 is MNHEY and CDR2 SMNVEV (reference sequence). The DNA for the CDR3 is TGTGCCAGCAGCCGACCGGGACTAGCGGGCCAATCTGGGGCCAACGTCCTGACTTTC. Its translation: CASSRPGLAGQSGANVLTF.

By share, this clonotype ranks as large. This chain connects TRBV19 to TRBJ2-3, with TRBD1 matching 8 bases. This CDR3 spans 15 amino acids. Trimming took 3 bases from V and 6 from J; bases not matched to a gene: 8. Germline loops: CDR1 LNHDA, CDR2 SQIVND (reference sequence). The CDR3 DNA is TGTGCCAGTAGTATGGGGACAGGACCGTTTGATACGCAGTATTTT. It specifies CASSMGTGPFDTQYF.

By sample fraction, this clonotype is medium-sized (0.01 to 0.1%). The CDR3: CASSQEPSGIGAYEQYV. CDR3 bases: TGCGCCAGCAGCCAAGAGCCTAGCGGGATAGGGGCCTACGAGCAGTACGTC. The rearrangement links TRBV4-3 to TRBJ2-7; 9 bases are a match to TRBD2. Germline V gene data show CDR1 as LGHNA and CDR2 as YSLEER. Trimming took 0 bases from V and 2 from J; bases not matched to a gene: 8. The CDR3 spans 17 residues.

This clonotype is labeled as medium-sized. The V gene is TRBV19, the J gene TRBJ1-5; D gene ambiguous. This CDR3 has 13 residues. Germline-derived CDR1 and CDR2 are LNHDA and SQIVND (reference sequence). Deletions cut 5 bases from V and 7 bases from J, with 12 bases between. CDR3 nucleotides: TGTGCCAGTAGTTCCCACAGTGGACAGCCCCAGCATTTT. The encoded protein is CASSSHSGQPQHF. Variable domain in full (rest from reference TRBV19 and TRBJ1-5): DGGITQSPKYLFRKEGQNVTLSCEQNLNHDAMYWYRQDPGQGLRLIYYSQIVNDFQKGDIAEGYSVSREKKESFPLTVTSAQKNPTAFYLCASSSHSGQPQHFGDGTRLSIL.

In this sample, this clonotype is medium-sized. CDR3 loop: CASSQGLGGTDTQYF. The CDR3 region has the DNA TGTGCCAGCAGCCAAGGGTTGGGGGGCACAGATACGCAGTATTTT. The chain carries TRBV4-2 and TRBJ2-3; D possibly matches TRBD1 or TRBD2 (5 bases each). Trimming took off 1 base at V and 1 base at J, with 9 bases between the two ends. This CDR3 has 15 amino acids. The germline gives CDR1 LGHNA, CDR2 YNFKEQ.

By sample fraction, this clonotype is medium-sized. The chain is built from TRBV18 and TRBJ2-5; unclear D gene. The CDR3 contains 13 residues. CDR1 KGHSH and CDR2 LQKENI come from the germline V gene. Trimming took 9 bases from V and 1 from J, leaving 12 bases between them. CDR3 amino acids: CASSAVGQETQYF. CDR3 nucleotides: TGTGCCAGTTCGGCGGTGGGCCAAGAGACCCAGTACTTC.

The CDR3 loop is CASSSGTSGSTDTQYF. The CDR3, as DNA: TGTGCCAGTAGTAGCGGGACTAGCGGGAGCACAGATACGCAGTATTTT. The V and J genes are TRBV19 and TRBJ2-3; 12 positions agree with TRBD2. The CDR3 consists of 16 residues. In germline, CDR1 is LNHDA, CDR2 SQIVND (reference sequence). The V and J ends lost 4 bases and 0 bases, in that order; junction bases with no gene match: 2.

This clonotype was found a few times. J is TRBJ2-1 and V is TRBV12-3 or TRBV12-4; D is unclear. CDR3 size: 14 residues. V was trimmed by 6 bases and J by 7 bases, leaving 16 bases between them. The CDR3: CASSPQALLNEQFF. CDR3 DNA: TGTGCCAGCAGCCCCCAAGCCCTCTTGAATGAGCAGTTCTTC.

In this sample, this clonotype is medium-sized. The V gene is TRBV6-2 or TRBV6-3, the J gene TRBJ2-3; TRBD2 agrees at 16 bases. The ends lost 2 bases at V and 2 bases at J; junction bases unmatched: 10. This CDR3 is 20 amino acids long. Per germline, CDR1 MNHEY and CDR2 SVGEGT. Here the CDR3 reads CASSYQGLAGGPTLTDTQYF. The CDR3, as DNA: TGTGCCAGCAGTTACCAGGGACTAGCGGGAGGGCCTACTCTCACAGATACGCAGTATTTT.

The genes are TRBV10-3 and TRBJ1-3, with D tentatively TRBD1 (5 bases). The V end was cut by 6 bases, the J end by 0 bases, with 12 bases between. This CDR3 is built from 15 residues. Germline V gives CDR1 ENHRY, CDR2 SYGVKD. The CDR3 loop is CAISFTGPSGNTIYF. Here the CDR3 DNA reads TGTGCCATCAGCTTTACAGGACCCTCTGGAAACACCATATATTTT.

This clonotype is large by share. The chain is built from TRBV6-5 and TRBJ2-3, with 8 bases fitting TRBD1. The germline V gene has CDR1 MNHEY and CDR2 SVGAGI. V dropped 8 bases and J dropped 2; count of bases not matched to a gene: 12. The CDR3 covers 16 residues. CDR3 region: CASRPSWTGYTDTQYF. As DNA, the CDR3 is TGTGCCAGCCGACCGTCGTGGACAGGGTACACAGATACGCAGTATTTT.

The chain links TRBV29-1 to TRBJ2-7; maybe TRBD1 (7 bases). This CDR3 contains 13 residues. V was pared by 4 bases and J by 1 base, with 11 bases between. Germline V gene sequence: CDR1 SQVTM, CDR2 ANQGSEA. The DNA of the CDR3 is TGCAGCGTTGTGACAGGGACTTCCTACGAGCAGTACTTC. Translation gives CSVVTGTSYEQYF.

In its sample, this clonotype ranks as medium-sized. The chain links TRBV6-2 or TRBV6-3 to TRBJ2-7; 12 bases are a match to TRBD2. The J segment lost 5 bases and the V segment lost 5 bases, leaving 1 base of the junction unmatched. The germline V gene encodes CDR1 MNHEY and CDR2 SVGEGT. This CDR3 spans 13 amino acids. CDR3 coding DNA: TGTGCCAGCAGTCGACTAGCGGGAGACGAGCAGTACGTC. Protein: CASSRLAGDEQYV.

The CDR3 region is CASSLNRQEAFF. DNA for the CDR3: TGTGCCAGCAGCCTAAACCGACAAGAAGCTTTCTTT. The rearrangement joins TRBV6-2 or TRBV6-3 to TRBJ1-1; D gene uncertain. The V gene lost 6 bases and the J gene lost 8 bases, with 13 bases spanning the gap. The CDR3 spans 12 residues. Germline CDR1 is MNHEY and CDR2 is SVGEGT.

This clonotype was recorded a few times. This chain links TRBV7-3 with TRBJ1-1, with a possible D match to TRBD1 (5 bases). Germline values: CDR1 SGHTA, CDR2 FQGTGA. The CDR3 runs to 15 residues. V lost 5 bases and J lost 1, with 14 bases in between. The CDR3 reads CASSLYPGRNTEAFF. In nucleotides, the CDR3 is TGTGCCAGCAGCCTCTACCCGGGACGGAACACTGAAGCTTTCTTT.

The chain employs TRBV29-1 and TRBJ2-1; possibly TRBD1 or TRBD2 for D (9 bases each). V lost 7 bases to trimming and J lost 6 bases, with 28 bases between them. The CDR3 length is 17 residues. The germline CDR1 and CDR2 sequences are SQVTM and ANQGSEA. As DNA, the CDR3 is TGCAGCGCAGGCCTAGCGGGGTGGGACAGGGCCGCCAATGAGCAGTTCTTC. Translating it yields CSAGLAGWDRAANEQFF.